Below, 23 T cell receptor beta chains from the same sample are listed, as sequenced in a study of CD8+CD57+ T cells in acquired aplastic anemia. Patients picked for sequencing had shown CD8+CD57+ cell expansion detected by flow cytometry. The template used for profiling TCR beta VDJ and CDR3 was genomic DNA. TCRdb used MiXCR to reprocess the reads, holding one entry per CDR3 protein. The table includes around 180,000 distinct CDR3 sequences, approximately 48% detected once. The sequencing sample was made of sorted CD4+, CD8+, or CD8+CD57+ T cells (not recorded which) from PBMCs. Source of these receptors: a human donor with aplastic anemia.

V usage is TRBV2 and J usage is TRBJ2-2; a possible D gene is TRBD1 (6 bases). The V gene lost 2 bases and the J gene lost 7 bases, with 11 bases spanning the gap. The CDR3 totals 14 residues. Germline-derived CDR1 and CDR2 are SNHLY and FYNNEI. CDR3 residues: CASSELTGHGELFF. CDR3 DNA sequence: TGTGCCAGCAGTGAACTAACAGGGCACGGGGAGCTGTTTTTT.

V is TRBV12-5 and J is TRBJ2-3, with TRBD2 as a possible D gene (7 bases). V dropped 11 bases and J dropped 3 bases, with 30 bases sitting between them. The length of the CDR3 is 18 residues. The germline V gene encodes CDR1 LGHNT and CDR2 FRNRAP. The CDR3: CAGRQVGGSGFGTDTQYF. The CDR3 DNA follows: TGTGCTGGACGACAGGTGGGCGGGAGCGGGTTTGGGACAGATACGCAGTATTTT.

The chain is built from TRBV12-3 or TRBV12-4 and TRBJ2-3, with D possibly matching TRBD2 (7 bases). This CDR3 spans 16 amino acids. The ends were cut back, 1 base at V and 4 bases at J, with 15 bases in the middle. Written as DNA, the CDR3 is TGTGCCAGCAGTTTAGGGGGGGGGCGCAGGTCAGATACGCAGTATTTT. Translated: CASSLGGGRRSDTQYF.

This clonotype was seen repeatedly, ten times or more. The chain recombines TRBV3-1 with TRBJ2-7; D is perhaps TRBD1 or TRBD2 (5 bases each). Per germline, CDR1 LGHDT and CDR2 YNNKEL (reference sequence). This CDR3 comprises 14 residues. V lost 6 bases and J lost 7, with 19 bases in between. The CDR3 nucleotides read TGTGCCAGCAGTCCTTCGGGACCGACAAGTGAGCAGTACTTC. It is translated as CASSPSGPTSEQYF.

The chain links TRBV12-3 or TRBV12-4 to TRBJ1-5, with D maybe TRBD1 (5 bases). This CDR3 has 13 amino acids. V was trimmed by 2 bases and J by 5 bases, leaving 7 bases between them. In DNA form, the CDR3 reads TGTGCCAGCAGTTTACAGGGTTATCAGCCCCAGCATTTT. Residues: CASSLQGYQPQHF.

This clonotype came up many times. J is TRBJ2-7 and V is TRBV7-2, with 8 nucleotides matching TRBD1. Germline CDR1 is SGHTA and CDR2 is FQGNSA. CDR3 length: 15 amino acids. Germline trimming cut 5 bases from V and 0 bases from J; bases unmatched to any gene: 6. The CDR3: CASSIDRGPSYEQYF. For the CDR3, the DNA is TGTGCCAGCAGCATAGACAGGGGCCCCTCCTACGAGCAGTACTTC. The full variable domain, completed using reference TRBV7-2 and TRBJ2-7, is GAGVSQSPSNKVTEKGKDVELRCDPISGHTALYWYRQSLGQGLEFLIYFQGNSAPDKSGLPSDRFSAERTGGSVSTLTIQRTQQEDSAVYLCASSIDRGPSYEQYFGPGTRLTVT.

This clonotype was counted many times. This chain uses TRBV10-3 with TRBJ2-6; D is perhaps TRBD1 (6 bases). CDR1 is ENHRY, CDR2 SYGVKD, per germline. The CDR3 contains 16 residues. Between the trimmed V and J ends, which lost 2 bases and 0 bases, there was a span of 8 bases. DNA for the CDR3: TGTGCCATCAGTGAGGGACAGATCTCTGGGGCCAACGTCCTGACTTTC. It codes for CAISEGQISGANVLTF.

This clonotype has just a few counts. The rearrangement links TRBV24-1 to TRBJ2-3, with a weak D call TRBD2 (6 bases). CDR1 is KGHDR and CDR2 is SFDVKD in the germline V gene. The CDR3 length is 16 residues. V lost 4 bases and J lost 2, with 15 bases in between. The CDR3 is CATSDGGVSPTDTQYF. The CDR3 DNA is TGTGCCACCAGTGACGGGGGAGTATCCCCCACAGATACGCAGTATTTT.

The chain carries TRBV5-1 and TRBJ1-1; the match to TRBD1 covers 7 bases. In germline, CDR1 is SGHRS, CDR2 YFSETQ. This CDR3 is 15 amino acids long. V trimming: 1 base; J trimming: 5 bases; junction bases outside the gene matches: 8. The CDR3 spells CASSLLATGETEAFF. CDR3 DNA sequence: TGCGCCAGCAGCTTGTTGGCAACAGGGGAAACTGAAGCTTTCTTT.

This clonotype occurred once. The gene calls are TRBV7-9 and TRBJ1-1; 7 bases line up with TRBD1. The CDR3 is made up of 15 amino acids. Germline V gene data show CDR1 as SEHNR and CDR2 as FQNEAQ (reference sequence). V lost 4 bases, J lost 2 bases, and 7 bases stayed unmatched. The CDR3: CASSYPTGSNTEAFF. CDR3 sequence (DNA): TGTGCCAGCAGCTATCCGACAGGGAGTAACACTGAAGCTTTCTTT.

In its sample, this clonotype was seen many times. A much larger clone sits a single nucleotide away, making a read error possible. This chain links TRBV14 with TRBJ2-7; D ambiguous. The CDR3 runs 13 residues. V lost 4 bases to trimming and J lost 4 bases, with 11 bases between them. Germline loops: CDR1 SGHDN, CDR2 FVKESK. This CDR3 reads CASSRDGPYEQYF. The CDR3 bases are TGTGCCAGCAGCCGAGATGGTCCGTACGAGCAGTACTTC.

There are a few counts of this clonotype. The gene calls are TRBV5-4 and TRBJ2-1; TRBD2 agrees at 12 bases. Germline V gene lookup returns CDR1 SGHNT and CDR2 YYREEE (reference sequence). V lost 2 bases to trimming and J lost 0 bases; unmatched junction nucleotides: 6. The CDR3 is made up of 18 amino acids. The CDR3 sequence is CASSFRLAGGRSYNEQFF. The CDR3 DNA reads as TGTGCCAGCAGCTTTAGGCTAGCGGGAGGGCGCTCCTACAATGAGCAGTTCTTC.

This clonotype was detected only a few times. The V and J genes are TRBV25-1 and TRBJ1-2; 9 bases fit TRBD1. Germline values: CDR1 MGHDK, CDR2 SYGVNS. The V gene end was trimmed by 4 bases and the J gene end by 7 bases; junction bases not matched to a gene: 13. The CDR3 is 16 residues long. CDR3 nucleotides: TGTGCCAGCAGTGGCCCCGCCGGGACAGGGTACAGTGGCTACACCTTC. Translated: CASSGPAGTGYSGYTF.

V usage is TRBV12-3 or TRBV12-4 and J usage is TRBJ2-7; TRBD1 matches at 7 bases. The V segment lost 6 bases and the J segment 3 bases; nucleotides outside the gene matches: 14. CDR3 length: 16 amino acids. The CDR3 DNA sequence: TGTGCCAGCAGCCCGCAATTCCGGGCAGGGGGCTACGAGCAGTACTTC. As protein: CASSPQFRAGGYEQYF.

This clonotype was seen repeatedly, ten times or more. V and J are TRBV5-1 and TRBJ1-4; D perhaps matches TRBD1 (6 bases). Germline CDR1 is SGHRS and CDR2 is YFSETQ. V lost 4 bases, J lost 8 bases, and 18 bases lay in between. The CDR3 has 15 residues. CDR3 nucleotides: TGCGCCAGCAGCCTAGCAGGGGATTGGAGGGAAAAACTGTTTTTT. This sequence encodes CASSLAGDWREKLFF.

The gene calls are TRBV7-2 and TRBJ1-1; tentative D call: TRBD1 (5 bases). This CDR3 is built from 15 residues. The V and J ends lost 1 base and 0 bases respectively, with 9 bases between them. Germline V gene sequence: CDR1 SGHTA, CDR2 FQGNSA. The CDR3 sequence: CTSSLGGTVNTEAFF. The CDR3, as DNA: TGTACCAGCAGCTTAGGGGGGACTGTGAACACTGAAGCTTTCTTT.

The CDR3 region is CASSDLGSMNTEAFF. Written as DNA, the CDR3 is TGTGCCAGCAGTGATTTGGGGTCTATGAACACTGAAGCTTTCTTT. V and J are TRBV2 and TRBJ1-1; D gene ambiguous. The V gene lost 3 bases and the J gene lost 0 bases, with 11 bases spanning the gap. Germline values: CDR1 SNHLY, CDR2 FYNNEI. The CDR3 has 15 amino acids.

The rearrangement joins TRBV20-1 to TRBJ1-6; D remains ambiguous. The CDR3 runs to 15 residues. V lost 6 bases to trimming and J lost 10 bases, with 22 bases between them. The V gene's germline CDR1 is DFQATT and CDR2 SNEGSKA (reference sequence). The CDR3: CSATSLYRTQSPLHF. The CDR3 nucleotides read TGCAGTGCGACGAGCTTGTACCGAACCCAGTCACCCCTCCACTTT.

This clonotype was counted many times. The gene calls are TRBV25-1 and TRBJ1-3; 7 nucleotides agree with TRBD1. Trimming removed 10 bases from V and 1 base from J; junction bases left unmatched: 7. Germline CDR1 is MGHDK and CDR2 is SYGVNS. CDR3 length: 14 amino acids. The CDR3 is CATLTGLSGNTIYF. The CDR3 DNA reads TGTGCCACCTTGACAGGGTTATCTGGAAACACCATATATTTT.

This clonotype was counted between two and nine times. This chain uses TRBV7-9 with TRBJ2-7; D perhaps matches TRBD2 (5 bases). The CDR3 is made up of 14 amino acids. The ends were cut back, 8 bases at V and 2 bases at J, with 16 bases in the middle. The germline CDR1 and CDR2 sequences are SEHNR and FQNEAQ (reference sequence). The CDR3 region is CASRPPDGTYEQYF. Here the CDR3 DNA reads TGTGCCAGCCGTCCCCCGGACGGGACCTACGAGCAGTACTTC.

The chain uses TRBV10-3 and TRBJ1-2; TRBD1 is a possible D gene (5 bases). With 5 bases removed from V and 6 bases from J, the gap between germline ends came to 19 bases. This CDR3 region has 15 residues. From germline, CDR1 is ENHRY and CDR2 SYGVKD. CDR3 nucleotides: TGTGCCATCAGTTTCCCCTTAGGGGCAGGCGATGGCTACACCTTC. Translation gives CAISFPLGAGDGYTF.

The chain uses TRBV2 and TRBJ2-7; TRBD2 matches at 12 bases. V lost 7 bases to trimming and J lost 5 bases; unmatched junction nucleotides: 9. Germline V gene sequence: CDR1 SNHLY, CDR2 FYNNEI. This CDR3 has 15 amino acids. In DNA, the CDR3 is TGTGCCAGCAAAGTAGCTAGCGGGAGGGCCCACGAGCAGTACTTC. Its protein product is CASKVASGRAHEQYF.

This clonotype was found many times. The chain recombines TRBV6-1 with TRBJ2-7; D remains ambiguous. CDR3 length: 15 residues. Germline V gene lookup returns CDR1 MNHNS and CDR2 SASEGT. V was cut by 5 bases and J by 3 bases, with 17 bases left in between. CDR3 in amino acids: CASSMSGSFNYEQYF. As DNA, the CDR3 is TGTGCCAGCAGTATGTCCGGGTCGTTTAACTACGAGCAGTACTTC.